This record covers a single T cell receptor beta chain. No antigen is known for it. These data belong to a study of cytomegalovirus exposure and HLA in healthy donors. Study background: As released early, the data held roughly 85 million unique TCRs from HLA-typed donors. There were 350 to 400 genotyped donors. Of these, 81% fell in the genetic ancestry cluster associated with self-reported Caucasian donors. Findings of the study overall: The study put some 150 TCR beta chains on its list as cytomegalovirus-associated.

This PCR relied on a set of 60 Vbeta primers and 13 Jbeta primers. Clones were sequenced by immunoSEQ multiplex PCR, and TCRdb holds only the in-frame ones, with some missing. Here the sample spans 100,000 to 150,000 clones, more than 65% being singletons. The V end lost 6 bases, the J end lost 0 bases, and 22 bases lay between the germline ends. Germline lookup yields CDR1 SQVTM and CDR2 ANQGSEA. The CDR3 sequence is 17 residues long. The chain couples TRBV29-1 to TRBJ2-3; D is uncertain. This TCR derives from a male donor in good health and CMV-seropositive. Sequencing was performed on PBMCs. The CDR3 spells CSVIFLRKDSSTDTQYF. The CDR3 DNA follows: TGCAGCGTCATTTTTCTCCGCAAAGACTCTAGCACAGATACGCAGTATTTT.